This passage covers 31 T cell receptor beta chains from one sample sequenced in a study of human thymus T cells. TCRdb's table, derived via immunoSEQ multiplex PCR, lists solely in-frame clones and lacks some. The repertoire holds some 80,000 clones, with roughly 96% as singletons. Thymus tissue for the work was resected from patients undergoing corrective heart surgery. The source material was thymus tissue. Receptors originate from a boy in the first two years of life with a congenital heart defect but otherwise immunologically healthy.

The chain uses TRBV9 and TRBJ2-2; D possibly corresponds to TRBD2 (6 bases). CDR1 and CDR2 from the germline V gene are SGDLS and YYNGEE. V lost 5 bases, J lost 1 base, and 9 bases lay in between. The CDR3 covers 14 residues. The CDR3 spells CASRVSGNTGELFF. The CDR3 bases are TGTGCCAGCAGAGTTAGCGGGAACACCGGGGAGCTGTTTTTT.

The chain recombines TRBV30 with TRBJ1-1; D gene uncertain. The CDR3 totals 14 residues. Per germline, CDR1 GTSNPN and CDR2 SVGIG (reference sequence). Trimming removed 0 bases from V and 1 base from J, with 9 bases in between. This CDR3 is CAWSVPRTNTEAFF. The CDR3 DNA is TGTGCCTGGAGTGTCCCGAGGACGAACACTGAAGCTTTCTTT.

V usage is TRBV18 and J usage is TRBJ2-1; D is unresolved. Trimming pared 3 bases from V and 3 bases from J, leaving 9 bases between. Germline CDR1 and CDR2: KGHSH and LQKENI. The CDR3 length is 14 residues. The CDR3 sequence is CASSPEAIYNEQFF. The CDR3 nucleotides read TGTGCCAGCTCACCGGAAGCTATCTACAATGAGCAGTTCTTC.

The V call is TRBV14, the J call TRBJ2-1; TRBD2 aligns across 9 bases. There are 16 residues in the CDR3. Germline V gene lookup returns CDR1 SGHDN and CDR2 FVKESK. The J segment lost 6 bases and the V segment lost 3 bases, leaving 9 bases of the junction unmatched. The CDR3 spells CASSHDPLAGPNEQFF. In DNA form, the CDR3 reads TGTGCCAGCAGCCATGATCCTCTAGCGGGACCCAATGAGCAGTTCTTC.

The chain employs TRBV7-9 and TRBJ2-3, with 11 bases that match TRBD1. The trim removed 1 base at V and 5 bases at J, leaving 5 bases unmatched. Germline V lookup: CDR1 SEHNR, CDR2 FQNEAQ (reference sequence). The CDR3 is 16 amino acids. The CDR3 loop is CASSLEDRGRRDTQYF. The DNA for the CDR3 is TGTGCCAGCAGCTTAGAGGACAGGGGGCGTCGAGATACGCAGTATTTT.

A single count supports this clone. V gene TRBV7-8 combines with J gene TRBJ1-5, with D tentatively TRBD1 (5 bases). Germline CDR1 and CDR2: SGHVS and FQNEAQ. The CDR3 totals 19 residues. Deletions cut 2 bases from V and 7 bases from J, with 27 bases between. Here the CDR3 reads CASSLQAPVTRLEGQPQHF. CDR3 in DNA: TGTGCCAGCAGCTTACAGGCCCCGGTAACCCGTCTGGAGGGGCAGCCCCAGCATTTT.

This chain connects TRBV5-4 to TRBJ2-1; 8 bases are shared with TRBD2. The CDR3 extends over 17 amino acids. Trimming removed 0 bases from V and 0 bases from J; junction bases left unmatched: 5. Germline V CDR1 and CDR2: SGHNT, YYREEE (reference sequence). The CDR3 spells CASSLGERGNSYNEQFF. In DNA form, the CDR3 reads TGTGCCAGCAGCTTGGGCGAGCGGGGGAACTCCTACAATGAGCAGTTCTTC.

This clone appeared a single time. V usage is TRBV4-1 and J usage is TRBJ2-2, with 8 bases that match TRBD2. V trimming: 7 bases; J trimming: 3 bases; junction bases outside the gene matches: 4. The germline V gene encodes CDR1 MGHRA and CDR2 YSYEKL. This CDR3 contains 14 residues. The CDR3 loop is CASTSREDTGELFF. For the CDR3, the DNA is TGCGCCAGCACCTCGCGGGAGGACACCGGGGAGCTGTTTTTT.

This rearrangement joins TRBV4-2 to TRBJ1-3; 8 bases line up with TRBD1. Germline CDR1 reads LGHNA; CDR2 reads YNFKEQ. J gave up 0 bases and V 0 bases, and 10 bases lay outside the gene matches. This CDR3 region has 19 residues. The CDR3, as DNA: TGTGCCAGCAGCCAAGATCTCTTCACAGGGGGTTCCTCTGGAAACACCATATATTTT. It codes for CASSQDLFTGGSSGNTIYF.

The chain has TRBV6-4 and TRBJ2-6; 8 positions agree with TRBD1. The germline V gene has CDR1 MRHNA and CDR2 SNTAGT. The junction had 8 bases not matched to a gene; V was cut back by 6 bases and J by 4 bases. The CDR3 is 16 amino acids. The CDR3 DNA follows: TGTGCCAGCAGCTTGGGCAGGGGGCCCGGGGCCAACGTCCTGACTTTC. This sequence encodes CASSLGRGPGANVLTF.

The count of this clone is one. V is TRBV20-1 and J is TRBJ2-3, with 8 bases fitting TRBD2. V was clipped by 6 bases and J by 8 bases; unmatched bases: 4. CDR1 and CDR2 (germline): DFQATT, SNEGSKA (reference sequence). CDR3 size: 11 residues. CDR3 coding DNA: TGCAGTGCGAACCGGGGGGGTACGCAGTATTTT. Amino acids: CSANRGGTQYF.

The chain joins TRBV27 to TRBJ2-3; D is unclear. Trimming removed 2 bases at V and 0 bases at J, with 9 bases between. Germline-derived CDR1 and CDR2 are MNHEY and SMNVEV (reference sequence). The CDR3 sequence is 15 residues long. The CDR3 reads CASSLQAISTDTQYF. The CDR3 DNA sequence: TGTGCCAGCAGTTTACAGGCGATAAGCACAGATACGCAGTATTTT.

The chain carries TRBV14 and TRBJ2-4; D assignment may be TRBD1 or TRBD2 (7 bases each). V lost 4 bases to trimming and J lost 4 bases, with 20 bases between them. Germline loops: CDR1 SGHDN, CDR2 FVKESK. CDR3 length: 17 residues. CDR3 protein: CASSLPQREGQKNIQYF. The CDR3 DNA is TGTGCCAGCAGCCTCCCCCAAAGGGAGGGACAGAAAAACATTCAGTACTTC.

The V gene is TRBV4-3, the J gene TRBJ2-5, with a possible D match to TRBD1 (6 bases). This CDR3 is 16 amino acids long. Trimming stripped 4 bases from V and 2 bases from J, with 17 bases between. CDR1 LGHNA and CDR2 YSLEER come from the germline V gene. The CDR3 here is CASSPECPGTQETQYF. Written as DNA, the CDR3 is TGCGCCAGCAGCCCCGAATGTCCGGGGACACAAGAGACCCAGTACTTC.

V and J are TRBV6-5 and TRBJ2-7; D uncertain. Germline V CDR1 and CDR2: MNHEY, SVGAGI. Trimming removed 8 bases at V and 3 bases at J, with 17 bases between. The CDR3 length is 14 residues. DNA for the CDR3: TGTGCCAGCCACCCCGGGCCTCTTCACTACGAGCAGTACTTC. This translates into CASHPGPLHYEQYF.

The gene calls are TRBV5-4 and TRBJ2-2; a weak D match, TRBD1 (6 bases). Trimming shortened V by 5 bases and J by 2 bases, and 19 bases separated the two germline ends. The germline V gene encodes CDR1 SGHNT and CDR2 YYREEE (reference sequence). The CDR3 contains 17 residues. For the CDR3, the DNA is TGTGCCAGCAGTTTTTACGGGACACAGGGTAACACCGGGGAGCTGTTTTTT. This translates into CASSFYGTQGNTGELFF.

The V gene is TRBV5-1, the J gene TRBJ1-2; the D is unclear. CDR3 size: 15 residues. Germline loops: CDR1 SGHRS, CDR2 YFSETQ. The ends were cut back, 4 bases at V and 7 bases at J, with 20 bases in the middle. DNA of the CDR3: TGCGCCAGCAGCCTCCCTCATGAGCGCTTGAGTGGCTACACCTTC. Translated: CASSLPHERLSGYTF.

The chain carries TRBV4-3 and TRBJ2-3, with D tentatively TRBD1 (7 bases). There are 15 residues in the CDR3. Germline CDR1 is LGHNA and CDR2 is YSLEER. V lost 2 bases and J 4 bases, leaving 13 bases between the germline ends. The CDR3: CASSQLDRRADTQYF. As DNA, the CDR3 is TGCGCCAGCAGCCAATTGGACAGGAGGGCAGATACGCAGTATTTT.

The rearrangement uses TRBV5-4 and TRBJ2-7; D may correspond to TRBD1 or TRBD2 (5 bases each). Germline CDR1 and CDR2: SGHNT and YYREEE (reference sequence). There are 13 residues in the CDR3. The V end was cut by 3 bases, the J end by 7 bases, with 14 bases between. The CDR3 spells CASSSGPWGEQYF. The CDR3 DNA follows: TGTGCCAGCAGCTCCGGCCCTTGGGGGGAGCAGTACTTC.

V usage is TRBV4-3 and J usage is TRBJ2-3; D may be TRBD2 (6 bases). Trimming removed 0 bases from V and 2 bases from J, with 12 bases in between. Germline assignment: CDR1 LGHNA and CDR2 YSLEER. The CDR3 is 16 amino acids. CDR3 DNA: TGCGCCAGCAGCCAAGAGGGGGGTTGCGACACAGATACGCAGTATTTT. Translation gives CASSQEGGCDTDTQYF.

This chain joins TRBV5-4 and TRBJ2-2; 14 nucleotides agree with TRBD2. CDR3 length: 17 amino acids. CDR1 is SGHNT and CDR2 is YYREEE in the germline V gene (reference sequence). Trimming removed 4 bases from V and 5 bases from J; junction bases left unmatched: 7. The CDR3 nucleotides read TGTGCCAGCAGCCTCGGACTAGCGGGGGGCGGGACCGGGGAGCTGTTTTTT. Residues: CASSLGLAGGGTGELFF.

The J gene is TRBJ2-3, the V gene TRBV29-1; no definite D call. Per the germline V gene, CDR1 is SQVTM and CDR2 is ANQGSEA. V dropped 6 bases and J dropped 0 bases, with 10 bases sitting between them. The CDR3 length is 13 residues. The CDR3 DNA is TGCAGCGTCTGGGCGGTTAGCACAGATACGCAGTATTTT. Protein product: CSVWAVSTDTQYF.

The CDR3 here is CASSKYSGGPISTDTQYF. The CDR3, as DNA: TGCGCCAGCAGCAAATATAGCGGGGGACCCATTAGCACAGATACGCAGTATTTT. The V call is TRBV5-1, the J call TRBJ2-3; TRBD2 agrees at 9 bases. The germline gives CDR1 SGHRS, CDR2 YFSETQ. This CDR3 contains 18 residues. J was trimmed by 0 bases and V by 4 bases; bases with no gene match: 12.

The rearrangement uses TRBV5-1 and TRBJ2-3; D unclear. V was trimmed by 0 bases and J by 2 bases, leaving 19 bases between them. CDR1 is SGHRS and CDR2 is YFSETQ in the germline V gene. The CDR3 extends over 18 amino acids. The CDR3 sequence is CASSLGTPESTYTDTQYF. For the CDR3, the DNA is TGCGCCAGCAGCTTGGGAACTCCAGAGAGCACTTACACAGATACGCAGTATTTT.

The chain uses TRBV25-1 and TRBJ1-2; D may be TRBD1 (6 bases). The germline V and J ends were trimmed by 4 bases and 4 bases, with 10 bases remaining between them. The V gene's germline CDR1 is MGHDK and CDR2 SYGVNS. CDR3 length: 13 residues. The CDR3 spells CASSGGQTYGYTF. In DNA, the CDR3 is TGTGCCAGCAGTGGAGGACAGACCTATGGCTACACCTTC.

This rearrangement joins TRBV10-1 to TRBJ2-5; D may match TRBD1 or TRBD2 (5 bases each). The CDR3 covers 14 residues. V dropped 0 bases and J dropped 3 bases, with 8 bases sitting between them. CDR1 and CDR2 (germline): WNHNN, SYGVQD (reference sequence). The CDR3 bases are TGCGCCAGCAGTGAGTCGTGGGGGAAAGAGACCCAGTACTTC. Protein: CASSESWGKETQYF.

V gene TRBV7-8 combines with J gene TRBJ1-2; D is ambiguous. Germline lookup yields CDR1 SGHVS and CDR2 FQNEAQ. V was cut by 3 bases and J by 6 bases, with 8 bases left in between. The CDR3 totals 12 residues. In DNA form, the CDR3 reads TGTGCCAGCAGCTTGGCCGGGGATGGCTACACCTTC. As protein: CASSLAGDGYTF.

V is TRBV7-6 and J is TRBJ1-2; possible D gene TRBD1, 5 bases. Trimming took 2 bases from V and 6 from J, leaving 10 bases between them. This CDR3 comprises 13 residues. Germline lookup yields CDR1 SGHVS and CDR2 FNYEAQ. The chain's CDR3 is CASSLSPGDGYTF. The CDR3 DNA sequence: TGTGCCAGCAGCTTATCTCCGGGGGATGGCTACACCTTC. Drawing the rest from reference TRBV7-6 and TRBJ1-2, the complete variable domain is GAGVSQSPRYKVTKRGQDVALRCDPISGHVSLYWYRQALGQGPEFLTYFNYEAQQDKSGLPNDRFSAERPEGSISTLTIQRTEQRDSAMYRCASSLSPGDGYTFGSGTRLTVV.

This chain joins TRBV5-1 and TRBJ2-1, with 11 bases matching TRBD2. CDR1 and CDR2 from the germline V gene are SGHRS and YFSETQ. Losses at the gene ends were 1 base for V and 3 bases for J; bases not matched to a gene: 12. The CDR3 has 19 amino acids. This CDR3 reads CASSLWPSGTSGFYNEQFF. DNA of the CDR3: TGCGCCAGCAGCTTGTGGCCCTCCGGGACTAGCGGATTCTACAATGAGCAGTTCTTC.

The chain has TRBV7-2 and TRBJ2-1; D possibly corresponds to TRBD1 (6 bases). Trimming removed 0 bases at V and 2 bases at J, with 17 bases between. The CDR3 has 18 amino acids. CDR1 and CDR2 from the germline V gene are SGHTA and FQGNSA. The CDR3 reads CASSLAVGAPTTYNEQFF. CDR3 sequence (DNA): TGTGCCAGCAGCTTAGCGGTGGGGGCGCCCACCACCTACAATGAGCAGTTCTTC.

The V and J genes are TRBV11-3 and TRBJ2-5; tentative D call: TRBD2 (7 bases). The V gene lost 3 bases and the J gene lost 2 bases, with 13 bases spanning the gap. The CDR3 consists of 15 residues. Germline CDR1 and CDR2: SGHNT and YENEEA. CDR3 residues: CASSFGGGSQETQYF. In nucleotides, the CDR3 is TGTGCCAGCAGCTTTGGGGGGGGCTCACAAGAGACCCAGTACTTC.